What follows are 22 T cell receptor beta chains derived from one specimen sequenced in a study of cytomegalovirus exposure and HLA in healthy donors. This PCR relied on a set of 60 Vbeta primers and 13 Jbeta primers. Assay used: immunoSEQ multiplex PCR; TCRdb lists only in-frame clones, some missing. The table includes around 140,000 clones, approximately 82% detected once. The sample was PBMCs. These receptors were obtained from a man aged 18 to 29 in good health and CMV-seropositive.

The CDR3 nucleotides are TGTGCCACCAGCCCCTCGGGGGGGCTGACAGATACGCAGTATTTT. Its translation: CATSPSGGLTDTQYF. V gene TRBV15 combines with J gene TRBJ2-3, with 8 bases lining up with TRBD2. This CDR3 comprises 15 residues. V shed 5 bases, J shed 3 bases, and the junction held 7 bases outside the gene matches. CDR1 and CDR2 (germline): LNHNV, YYDKDF (reference sequence).

The CDR3: CASSPLNTEAFF. The CDR3 DNA reads as TGTGCCAGTAGCCCCCTAAACACTGAAGCTTTCTTT. This chain joins TRBV19 and TRBJ1-1, with D hard to call. Trimming left V 6 bases short and J 2 bases short, with 7 bases between. CDR1 is LNHDA, CDR2 SQIVND, per germline (reference sequence). This CDR3 has 12 residues.

A single count supports this clone. The chain recombines TRBV15 with TRBJ2-7; tentative D call: TRBD2 (6 bases). The CDR3 has 14 amino acids. In germline, CDR1 is LNHNV, CDR2 YYDKDF (reference sequence). V shed 1 base and J shed 3 bases, with 10 bases lying between them. As DNA, the CDR3 is TGTGCCACCAGCAGAGCGGGGGTGAGCTACGAGCAGTACTTC. Translated: CATSRAGVSYEQYF. Complete variable domain (other parts from reference TRBV15 and TRBJ2-7): DAMVIQNPRYQVTQFGKPVTLSCSQTLNHNVMYWYQQKSSQAPKLLFHYYDKDFNNEADTPDNFQSRRPNTSFCFLDIRSPGLGDTAMYLCATSRAGVSYEQYFGPGTRLTVT.

The sample holds a few counts of this clone. The gene calls are TRBV28 and TRBJ1-3; D is undetermined. The CDR3 is 14 residues long. In germline, CDR1 is MDHEN, CDR2 SYDVKM. Deletions cut 2 bases from V and 0 bases from J, with 5 bases between. In nucleotides, the CDR3 is TGTGCCAGCAGTTTACCCAGCTCTGGAAACACCATATATTTT. It codes for CASSLPSSGNTIYF. Together with reference TRBV28 and TRBJ1-3, the CDR3 gives the full variable domain: DVKVTQSSRYLVKRTGEKVFLECVQDMDHENMFWYRQDPGLGLRLIYFSYDVKMKEKGDIPEGYSVSREKKERFSLILESASTNQTSMYLCASSLPSSGNTIYFGEGSWLTVV.

The genes are TRBV7-9 and TRBJ2-1; no clear D gene. V lost 4 bases, J lost 4 bases, and 23 bases lay in between. The CDR3 sequence is 18 residues long. The germline gives CDR1 SEHNR, CDR2 FQNEAQ (reference sequence). The CDR3 spells CASSSTVSAIRSYNEQFF. As DNA, the CDR3 is TGTGCCAGCAGCTCTACAGTCTCCGCGATCCGATCGTACAATGAGCAGTTCTTC.

The V call is TRBV10-2, the J call TRBJ2-1; TRBD2 agrees at 10 bases. The CDR3 totals 14 residues. The V segment lost 3 bases and the J segment 7 bases; nucleotides outside the gene matches: 3. CDR1 WSHSY and CDR2 SAAADI come from the germline V gene. The CDR3 spells CASSDSGRGNEQFF. The CDR3 DNA reads as TGCGCCAGCAGTGACAGCGGGAGGGGAAATGAGCAGTTCTTC.

This chain links TRBV19 with TRBJ2-3; 8 nucleotides line up with TRBD2. The ends lost 3 bases at V and 0 bases at J; junction bases unmatched: 2. The CDR3 runs 15 residues. Germline V gene data show CDR1 as LNHDA and CDR2 as SQIVND (reference sequence). The CDR3, as DNA: TGTGCCAGTAGTATTAGCGGGACTAGCACAGATACGCAGTATTTT. Translation gives CASSISGTSTDTQYF.

This clone was seen only a few times. V usage is TRBV30 and J usage is TRBJ1-5, with a weak D call TRBD1 (5 bases). V lost 0 bases and J 2 bases, leaving 11 bases between the germline ends. The CDR3 consists of 15 residues. The germline CDR1 and CDR2 sequences are GTSNPN and SVGIG (reference sequence). CDR3 sequence (DNA): TGTGCCTGGAGTGTAGGGTCCAGGGGCAATCAGCCCCAGCATTTT. As protein: CAWSVGSRGNQPQHF.

The genes are TRBV19 and TRBJ2-7, with TRBD2 matching 12 bases. This CDR3 comprises 16 residues. Unmatched junction bases numbered 8, after V lost 5 bases and J lost 3 bases. Germline V lookup: CDR1 LNHDA, CDR2 SQIVND (reference sequence). This CDR3 is CASSPPTSGRFYEQYF. DNA for the CDR3: TGTGCCAGTAGTCCCCCGACTAGCGGGAGATTCTACGAGCAGTACTTC.

The chain couples TRBV6-5 to TRBJ1-5; D not certain. The CDR3 sequence is 15 residues long. Germline CDR1 and CDR2: MNHEY and SVGAGI. Deletions cut 6 bases from V and 2 bases from J, with 14 bases between. CDR3 residues: CASRPDYWGNQPQHF. CDR3 DNA: TGTGCCAGCAGGCCGGACTATTGGGGCAATCAGCCCCAGCATTTT.

V usage is TRBV5-1 and J usage is TRBJ1-1, with unresolved D. The V end lost 0 bases, the J end lost 1 base, and 4 bases lay between the germline ends. The V gene's germline CDR1 is SGHRS and CDR2 YFSETQ. The length of the CDR3 is 13 residues. The CDR3 reads CASSLARNTEAFF. Here the CDR3 DNA reads TGCGCCAGCAGCTTGGCCAGGAACACTGAAGCTTTCTTT.

The chain combines TRBV6-1 with TRBJ2-7; D may be TRBD2 (5 bases). The CDR3 runs to 14 residues. The germline CDR1 and CDR2 sequences are MNHNS and SASEGT. V dropped 6 bases and J dropped 0 bases, with 12 bases sitting between them. CDR3 in amino acids: CASSIASLSYEQYF. The DNA of the CDR3 is TGTGCCAGCAGCATAGCGTCCCTCTCCTACGAGCAGTACTTC.

The chain combines TRBV2 with TRBJ1-5; unclear D gene. The V end was cut by 5 bases, the J end by 2 bases, with 13 bases between. In germline, CDR1 is SNHLY, CDR2 FYNNEI. The CDR3 covers 15 residues. CDR3 DNA sequence: TGTGCCAGCAGTCCCCGGGGTCGGGGCAATCAGCCCCAGCATTTT. It translates to CASSPRGRGNQPQHF.

The V and J genes are TRBV27 and TRBJ2-7; TRBD1 matches 10 bases. Germline trimming cut 6 bases from V and 1 base from J; bases unmatched to any gene: 6. Germline CDR1 reads MNHEY; CDR2 reads SMNVEV (reference sequence). The CDR3 consists of 15 residues. This CDR3 is CASSRQGAASYEQYF. The CDR3 DNA reads as TGTGCCAGCAGCCGACAGGGGGCTGCATCCTACGAGCAGTACTTC.

The chain uses TRBV25-1 and TRBJ1-2, with D unresolved. V was clipped by 6 bases and J by 1 base, with 9 bases between them. CDR1 is MGHDK and CDR2 is SYGVNS in the germline V gene. This CDR3 has 13 residues. CDR3 in amino acids: CASSLSINYGYTF. CDR3 in DNA: TGTGCCAGCAGCCTCAGTATTAACTATGGCTACACCTTC.

The table lists this clone with a count of one. The rearrangement uses TRBV6-1 and TRBJ2-1; 10 bases are shared with TRBD1. The V segment lost 4 bases and the J segment 3 bases; nucleotides outside the gene matches: 0. Germline CDR1 MNHNS, CDR2 SASEGT. This CDR3 is built from 14 residues. CDR3 sequence: CASSGTGGYNEQFF. DNA for the CDR3: TGTGCCAGCAGTGGGACAGGGGGCTACAATGAGCAGTTCTTC.

The chain links TRBV27 to TRBJ1-5; D possibly corresponds to TRBD1 (5 bases). The germline gives CDR1 MNHEY, CDR2 SMNVEV (reference sequence). The CDR3 runs to 16 residues. The V end was cut by 5 bases, the J end by 0 bases, with 14 bases between. The DNA of the CDR3 is TGTGCCAGCAGTATAACAGGCGACCATAGCAATCAGCCCCAGCATTTT. Protein product: CASSITGDHSNQPQHF.

This sequence joins TRBV11-2 and TRBJ2-1; 8 positions match TRBD1. With V trimmed by 5 bases and J by 6 bases, 6 bases remained unmatched. This CDR3 contains 14 residues. From germline, CDR1 is SGHAT and CDR2 FQNNGV. The CDR3 nucleotides are TGTGCCAGCAGCCCCGTGACAGGGGTCAATGAGCAGTTCTTC. This sequence encodes CASSPVTGVNEQFF. Together with reference TRBV11-2 and TRBJ2-1, the CDR3 gives the full variable domain: EAGVAQSPRYKIIEKRQSVAFWCNPISGHATLYWYQQILGQGPKLLIQFQNNGVVDDSQLPKDRFSAERLKGVDSTLKIQPAKLEDSAVYLCASSPVTGVNEQFFGPGTRLTVL.

J is TRBJ2-7 and V is TRBV29-1; 7 nucleotides agree with TRBD1. The J segment lost 0 bases and the V segment lost 5 bases, leaving 4 bases of the junction unmatched. CDR1 and CDR2 from the germline V gene are SQVTM and ANQGSEA. The CDR3 sequence is 13 residues long. The chain's CDR3 is CSVRDRYSYEQYF. The CDR3 nucleotides are TGCAGCGTTCGGGACAGATACTCCTACGAGCAGTACTTC.

The V call is TRBV29-1, the J call TRBJ1-1; D may be TRBD1 (5 bases). The germline V gene encodes CDR1 SQVTM and CDR2 ANQGSEA. Trimming removed 7 bases from V and 4 bases from J, with 16 bases in between. The CDR3 totals 13 residues. The CDR3 DNA follows: TGCAGCGGACGGGGGGGGGAAGGCACTGAAGCTTTCTTT. Protein: CSGRGGEGTEAFF. The full variable domain, its missing parts supplied by reference TRBV29-1 and TRBJ1-1, is SAVISQKPSRDICQRGTSLTIQCQVDSQVTMMFWYRQQPGQSLTLIATANQGSEATYESGFVIDKFPISRPNLTFSTLTVSNMSPEDSSIYLCSGRGGEGTEAFFGQGTRLTVV.

The rearrangement links TRBV30 to TRBJ2-7, with TRBD2 as a possible D gene (5 bases). Germline CDR1 GTSNPN, CDR2 SVGIG (reference sequence). This CDR3 has 13 amino acids. Trimming shortened V by 0 bases and J by 2 bases, and 8 bases separated the two germline ends. The CDR3 is CAWSVGVTYEQYF. In DNA form, the CDR3 reads TGTGCCTGGAGTGTCGGGGTTACCTACGAGCAGTACTTC. Drawing the rest from reference TRBV30 and TRBJ2-7, the complete variable domain is SQTIHQWPATLVQPVGSPLSLECTVEGTSNPNLYWYRQAAGRGLQLLFYSVGIGQISSEVPQNLSASRPQDRQFILSSKKLLLSDSGFYLCAWSVGVTYEQYFGPGTRLTVT.

This rearrangement joins TRBV5-6 to TRBJ2-7; 9 bases match TRBD1. Trimming removed 3 bases from V and 5 bases from J; junction bases left unmatched: 12. The CDR3 loop spans 16 amino acids. Germline V gene data show CDR1 as SGHDT and CDR2 as YYEEEE. The CDR3 reads CASSWGQGLRTHEQYF. In DNA, the CDR3 is TGTGCCAGCAGCTGGGGACAGGGCCTACGAACCCACGAGCAGTACTTC. The full variable domain, completed using reference TRBV5-6 and TRBJ2-7, is DAGVTQSPTHLIKTRGQQVTLRCSPKSGHDTVSWYQQALGQGPQFIFQYYEEEERQRGNFPDRFSGHQFPNYSSELNVNALLLGDSALYLCASSWGQGLRTHEQYFGPGTRLTVT.